This T cell receptor beta chain was sequenced in a study of chemoradiotherapy in HPV16-positive cancers. General observations from the study: Better recurrence-free survival went with HPV-responsive T-cell expansion in HPV16-positive patients.

Concerning this clone itself: Antigen: not known.

Data came from immunoSEQ multiplex PCR; TCRdb stores just in-frame clones and leaves some out. The table lists 1,500 to 2,000 clones, roughly 82% of them singletons. Trimming took 0 bases from V and 4 from J, leaving 9 bases between them. This CDR3 is built from 14 residues. Germline V CDR1 and CDR2: MGHRA, YSYEKL. The sequenced sample was tumor tissue, obtained from a patient who underwent chemoradiotherapy. The chain uses TRBV4-1 and TRBJ2-5; no reliable D call. This TCR was sampled from a human donor with HPV-associated anogenital cancer. The CDR3 loop reads CASSQERVGETQYF. The CDR3 region has the DNA TGCGCCAGCAGCCAAGAACGGGTCGGAGAGACCCAGTACTTC.